The 11 T cell receptor beta chains below come from one sample, sequenced in a study of blood T cells in healthy people across ages. Then a second PCR, running roughly 7 to 11 cycles, was carried out with a sample-barcoded 5' primer and a J-beta primer mix. In TCRdb, the 5' RACE reads were re-called with MiXCR into one record per CDR3 protein. There are about 1.8 million distinct CDR3 sequences in the sample; roughly 49% occur only once, and approximately 2.1% lies in the top ten. Sequenced material: blood. The source of these receptors is a middle-aged woman in good health.

This chain joins TRBV14 and TRBJ2-4; the D is unclear. The CDR3 extends over 16 amino acids. V was shortened by 0 bases and J by 0 bases, with 9 bases between the two germline ends. The germline CDR1 and CDR2 sequences are SGHDN and FVKESK. The CDR3 is CASSQDKGLAKNIQYF. The CDR3, as DNA: TGTGCCAGCAGCCAAGATAAGGGATTAGCCAAAAACATTCAGTACTTC.

J is TRBJ2-7 and V is TRBV25-1, with a weak D call TRBD1 (6 bases). With 5 bases removed from V and 7 bases from J, the gap between germline ends came to 21 bases. Germline V CDR1 and CDR2: MGHDK, SYGVNS. This CDR3 is 15 amino acids long. CDR3 residues: CASSKSGTPYNEQYF. The CDR3 DNA is TGTGCCAGCAGTAAGTCCGGGACACCTTACAATGAGCAGTACTTC.

The chain is built from TRBV2 and TRBJ2-3; 10 bases match TRBD2. J lost 4 bases, V lost 7 bases, and 5 bases had no gene match. CDR1 is SNHLY and CDR2 is FYNNEI in the germline V gene. The CDR3 totals 14 residues. The DNA of the CDR3 is TGTGCCAGCACAGCGGGGGGGATGGCAGATACGCAGTATTTT. The encoded protein is CASTAGGMADTQYF.

The V call is TRBV20-1, the J call TRBJ1-5; maybe TRBD1 (6 bases). The CDR3 loop spans 15 amino acids. The V gene's germline CDR1 is DFQATT and CDR2 SNEGSKA (reference sequence). V lost 3 bases to trimming and J lost 4 bases, with 16 bases between them. The CDR3 region has the DNA TGCAGTGCTAGCACAGTCGGGGGCGATAATCAGCCCCAGCATTTT. This gives the protein CSASTVGGDNQPQHF.

This clonotype was seen more than once but under ten times. V gene TRBV10-3 combines with J gene TRBJ2-5, with TRBD2 matching over 7 bases. The germline V gene has CDR1 ENHRY and CDR2 SYGVKD. The trim removed 6 bases at V and 5 bases at J, leaving 9 bases unmatched. The CDR3 totals 14 residues. The DNA for the CDR3 is TGTGCCATCAGCGGAGCGGGGCGTGATGAGACCCAGTACTTC. It specifies CAISGAGRDETQYF.

In DNA, the CDR3 is TGTGCCAGCAGCTTCGGGGAGCGAGCCTACGAGCAGTACTTC. Encoded protein: CASSFGERAYEQYF. The rearrangement uses TRBV11-2 and TRBJ2-7; the D gene is possibly TRBD2 (5 bases). CDR3 length: 14 amino acids. Trimming left V 3 bases short and J 2 bases short, with 11 bases between. The germline gives CDR1 SGHAT, CDR2 FQNNGV.

This clonotype was observed a handful of times. The chain is built from TRBV4-3 and TRBJ2-7; no clear D. Germline lookup yields CDR1 LGHNA and CDR2 YSLEER. V dropped 0 bases and J dropped 4 bases, with 16 bases sitting between them. CDR3 length: 16 residues. The CDR3 bases are TGCGCCAGCAGCCAAGATAATAGGCAATTTCTATACGAGCAGTACTTC. Its protein is CASSQDNRQFLYEQYF.

This clonotype was counted between two and nine times. This chain links TRBV20-1 with TRBJ2-1; 8 nucleotides match TRBD2. V shed 0 bases and J 0 bases; nucleotides not matched to a gene: 7. The CDR3 loop spans 17 amino acids. Germline V gene data show CDR1 as DFQATT and CDR2 as SNEGSKA (reference sequence). The DNA for the CDR3 is TGCAGTGCTAGAGATCCAGCGGGGGTGCTCTCCTACAATGAGCAGTTCTTC. It codes for CSARDPAGVLSYNEQFF.

The chain links TRBV6-1 to TRBJ2-3, with D possibly matching TRBD1 (5 bases). Trimming took off 1 base at V and 4 bases at J, with 12 bases between the two ends. The CDR3 covers 15 residues. Germline-derived CDR1 and CDR2 are MNHNS and SASEGT. The CDR3 region is CASSEVPGMADTQYF. The CDR3 DNA is TGTGCCAGCAGTGAAGTCCCAGGGATGGCAGATACGCAGTATTTT.

The chain recombines TRBV20-1 with TRBJ2-5, with D possibly being TRBD2 (6 bases). The ends were cut back, 5 bases at V and 1 base at J, with 14 bases in the middle. Germline CDR1 and CDR2: DFQATT and SNEGSKA (reference sequence). There are 14 residues in the CDR3. In DNA form, the CDR3 reads TGCAGTGCTCCAACCTTTAGCGGCCAAGAGACCCAGTACTTC. Its translation: CSAPTFSGQETQYF.

The chain combines TRBV27 with TRBJ2-5; D is possibly TRBD2 (6 bases). V lost 2 bases and J lost 5, with 15 bases in between. The CDR3 covers 15 residues. In germline, CDR1 is MNHEY, CDR2 SMNVEV (reference sequence). The CDR3 sequence: CASSLRGLTGETQYF. The CDR3 DNA reads TGTGCCAGCAGTTTACGGGGACTGACGGGCGAGACCCAGTACTTC.